Shown below are 29 T cell receptor beta chains from a single sample sequenced in a study of cytomegalovirus exposure and HLA in healthy donors. Amplification used 60 Vbeta primers and 13 Jbeta primers. TCRdb's table, derived via immunoSEQ multiplex PCR, lists solely in-frame clones and lacks some. The profile covers about 130,000 clones, with roughly 82% appearing a single time and less than 15% taken by the ten largest. The specimen sequenced was PBMCs. Source of these receptors: a woman in her sixties in good health and CMV-seropositive.

The CDR3 region is CASSLNPGRSNQPQHF. DNA of the CDR3: TGTGCCAGCAGTCTCAACCCAGGGAGGAGCAATCAGCCCCAGCATTTT. The chain combines TRBV27 with TRBJ1-5; D possibly corresponds to TRBD1 (5 bases). V lost 5 bases, J lost 1 base, and 15 bases lay in between. CDR3 size: 16 residues. Germline assignment: CDR1 MNHEY and CDR2 SMNVEV (reference sequence).

The chain employs TRBV5-1 and TRBJ1-6; D not certain. The CDR3 has 17 amino acids. CDR1 is SGHRS, CDR2 YFSETQ, per germline. V lost 0 bases to trimming and J lost 0 bases, with 10 bases between them. CDR3 DNA: TGCGCCAGCAGCTTGGAGGGAGGAAGCTCCTATAATTCACCCCTCCACTTT. Translation gives CASSLEGGSSYNSPLHF. Using reference TRBV5-1 and TRBJ1-6 for the parts outside the CDR3, the full variable domain is KAGVTQTPRYLIKTRGQQVTLSCSPISGHRSVSWYQQTPGQGLQFLFEYFSETQRNKGNFPGRFSGRQFSNSRSEMNVSTLELGDSALYLCASSLEGGSSYNSPLHFGNGTRLTVT.

This chain joins TRBV2 and TRBJ2-5; D not resolved. The V end was cut by 8 bases, the J end by 2 bases, with 9 bases between. The CDR3 runs to 12 residues. Germline V gene data show CDR1 as SNHLY and CDR2 as FYNNEI. The CDR3, as DNA: TGTGCCAGCGTCGGTGCACAAGAGACCCAGTACTTC. Amino acids: CASVGAQETQYF.

This chain links TRBV10-2 with TRBJ2-2, with D tentatively TRBD1 (6 bases). CDR3 length: 14 amino acids. V lost 6 bases to trimming and J lost 0 bases, with 8 bases between them. The V gene's germline CDR1 is WSHSY and CDR2 SAAADI. The CDR3 reads CASRDSANTGELFF. Written as DNA, the CDR3 is TGCGCCAGCAGGGACAGCGCGAACACCGGGGAGCTGTTTTTT.

The chain joins TRBV19 to TRBJ1-4; 8 bases map to TRBD1. Germline V gene data show CDR1 as LNHDA and CDR2 as SQIVND (reference sequence). This CDR3 is 15 amino acids long. V shed 2 bases, J shed 8 bases, and the junction held 7 bases outside the gene matches. CDR3 sequence reads: CASSIQPRQGEKLFF. CDR3 bases: TGTGCCAGTAGTATACAGCCTCGACAGGGGGAAAAACTGTTTTTT. Based on the CDR3 plus reference TRBV19 and TRBJ1-4, the full variable domain is DGGITQSPKYLFRKEGQNVTLSCEQNLNHDAMYWYRQDPGQGLRLIYYSQIVNDFQKGDIAEGYSVSREKKESFPLTVTSAQKNPTAFYLCASSIQPRQGEKLFFGSGTQLSVL.

CDR3 coding DNA: TGTGCCAGCAGTCTTGACTGGGGCTACGCAGAGCAGTACTTC. It encodes CASSLDWGYAEQYF. The rearrangement links TRBV5-6 to TRBJ2-7, with a weak D call TRBD1 (5 bases). Germline V gives CDR1 SGHDT, CDR2 YYEEEE. This CDR3 region has 14 residues. Trimming removed 5 bases at V and 7 bases at J, with 19 bases between.

The V gene is TRBV5-1, the J gene TRBJ2-1, with TRBD2 identical over 7 bases. CDR1 SGHRS and CDR2 YFSETQ come from the germline V gene. CDR3 length: 15 residues. The V gene end was trimmed by 1 base and the J gene end by 6 bases; junction bases not matched to a gene: 7. CDR3 coding DNA: TGCGCCAGCAGCTTGAATCGCGGGGGATTCAATGAGCAGTTCTTC. The encoded protein is CASSLNRGGFNEQFF.

The genes are TRBV9 and TRBJ2-7, with 9 bases matching TRBD1. Germline V gene data show CDR1 as SGDLS and CDR2 as YYNGEE. CDR3 length: 14 residues. Trimming cost V 3 bases and J 3 bases; bases outside gene matches: 4. CDR3 protein: CASSASGQGYEQYF. The CDR3 nucleotides are TGTGCCAGCAGCGCGTCGGGACAGGGCTACGAGCAGTACTTC.

The chain is built from TRBV12-5 and TRBJ2-1; 9 bases fit TRBD2. Germline CDR1 LGHNT, CDR2 FRNRAP. This CDR3 is 21 amino acids long. The V segment lost 3 bases and the J segment 3 bases; nucleotides outside the gene matches: 21. Here the CDR3 reads CASGFWLNRDIGREGYNEQFF. The CDR3 nucleotides are TGTGCTAGTGGTTTTTGGCTTAATAGGGATATCGGGCGGGAGGGCTACAATGAGCAGTTCTTC.

The rearrangement uses TRBV7-9 and TRBJ2-6; D call uncertain. This CDR3 region has 16 residues. Germline V CDR1 and CDR2: SEHNR, FQNEAQ (reference sequence). Trimming took off 4 bases at V and 2 bases at J, with 12 bases between the two ends. CDR3 nucleotide sequence: TGTGCCAGCAGCTCCGAAGCCATGCCTGGGGCCAACGTCCTGACTTTC. Its translation is CASSSEAMPGANVLTF.

The chain links TRBV5-8 to TRBJ2-5; TRBD2 might be the D (5 bases). V was pared by 7 bases and J by 1 base, with 11 bases between. The CDR3 runs 13 residues. Germline V gene lookup returns CDR1 SGHTS and CDR2 YDEGEE. The CDR3 loop reads CASQLRVQETQYF. Written as DNA, the CDR3 is TGTGCCAGCCAGCTGAGGGTCCAAGAGACCCAGTACTTC. Variable domain in full (rest from reference TRBV5-8 and TRBJ2-5): EAGVTQSPTHLIKTRGQQATLRCSPISGHTSVYWYQQALGLGLQFLLWYDEGEERNRGNFPPRFSGRQFPNYSSELNVNALELEDSALYLCASQLRVQETQYFGPGTRLLVL.

The chain links TRBV30 to TRBJ1-2; D call uncertain. Trimming took off 2 bases at V and 1 base at J, with 8 bases between the two ends. The CDR3 runs to 13 residues. Germline loops: CDR1 GTSNPN, CDR2 SVGIG (reference sequence). The CDR3 spells CAWSRSSNYGYTF. The CDR3 DNA sequence: TGTGCCTGGAGTCGGAGCAGTAACTATGGCTACACCTTC.

V gene TRBV7-7 combines with J gene TRBJ2-1, with a weak D call TRBD1 (5 bases). The germline V gene has CDR1 SSHAT and CDR2 FNYEAQ (reference sequence). The CDR3 length is 15 residues. The V end was cut by 8 bases, the J end by 7 bases, with 21 bases between. The CDR3 coding sequence is TGTGCCAGCGCCGTTAGCAGGGCGGTGGGAAATGAGCAGTTCTTC. It translates to CASAVSRAVGNEQFF.

The chain links TRBV9 to TRBJ2-7; 11 bases match TRBD2. Germline CDR1 reads SGDLS; CDR2 reads YYNGEE. Losses at the gene ends were 1 base for V and 5 bases for J; bases not matched to a gene: 5. The CDR3 extends over 15 amino acids. The CDR3 reads CASSVLGLAGHEQYF. As DNA, the CDR3 is TGTGCCAGCAGCGTACTAGGACTAGCGGGCCACGAGCAGTACTTC.

The table lists this clone with a few counts. The J gene is TRBJ2-3, the V gene TRBV7-9; 9 bases agree with TRBD2. Germline V gene lookup returns CDR1 SEHNR and CDR2 FQNEAQ (reference sequence). The CDR3 loop spans 17 amino acids. Trimming at V came to 5 bases and at J to 5 bases, leaving 14 bases not matched to a gene. CDR3 DNA sequence: TGTGCCAGCAGCCCGCCTCGTGCGGGGGGGTCCGGAGATACGCAGTATTTT. It is translated as CASSPPRAGGSGDTQYF.

This chain joins TRBV23-1 and TRBJ2-2; 11 bases are a match to TRBD2. TRBV23-1 is sorted into the ORF group, with uncertain function. The J segment lost 4 bases and the V segment lost 4 bases, leaving 8 bases of the junction unmatched. This CDR3 region has 17 residues. The CDR3 nucleotides read TGCGCCAGCAGTCCCCCCCTAGCGGGGGGTGGCACCGGGGAGCTGTTTTTT. Translating it yields CASSPPLAGGGTGELFF.

The chain joins TRBV6-5 to TRBJ2-7, with a tentative D call TRBD2 (5 bases). V was cut by 4 bases and J by 3 bases, with 13 bases left in between. The CDR3 is 14 residues long. Looked up from germline, CDR1 is MNHEY and CDR2 is SVGAGI. The CDR3 DNA sequence: TGTGCCAGCAGTTCCTTCGACGGGAACTACGAGCAGTACTTC. This sequence encodes CASSSFDGNYEQYF.

The CDR3: CASSITATNEKLFF. The CDR3 nucleotides read TGTGCCAGCAGCATTACAGCAACTAATGAAAAACTGTTTTTT. The chain links TRBV21-1 to TRBJ1-4; the table's D call, TRBD1, has no DNA check behind it. TRBV21-1 is reported as a pseudogene. The CDR3 loop spans 14 amino acids.

The chain couples TRBV30 to TRBJ1-2; maybe TRBD1 (5 bases). The V and J ends lost 1 base and 1 base respectively, with 10 bases between them. The CDR3 spans 14 residues. CDR1 and CDR2 (germline): GTSNPN, SVGIG (reference sequence). CDR3 protein: CAWSAPQDNYGYTF. The CDR3 coding sequence is TGTGCCTGGAGTGCCCCACAGGATAACTATGGCTACACCTTC. The full variable domain, completed using reference TRBV30 and TRBJ1-2, is SQTIHQWPATLVQPVGSPLSLECTVEGTSNPNLYWYRQAAGRGLQLLFYSVGIGQISSEVPQNLSASRPQDRQFILSSKKLLLSDSGFYLCAWSAPQDNYGYTFGSGTRLTVV.

The CDR3 reads CASSVFSGRAYTGELFF. As DNA, the CDR3 is TGTGCCAGCAGCGTCTTCAGCGGGAGGGCCTATACCGGGGAGCTGTTTTTT. The V call is TRBV9, the J call TRBJ2-2, with 10 bases fitting TRBD2. The CDR3 runs to 17 residues. Germline trimming cut 2 bases from V and 5 bases from J; bases unmatched to any gene: 9. Germline CDR1 SGDLS, CDR2 YYNGEE.

As to this clone: The junction differs from germline at one of its ends, possibly a read error. Other DNA sequences in this sample translate to the same CDR3. The chain carries TRBV6-5 and TRBJ2-7; 10 bases fit TRBD1. Germline CDR1 reads MNHEY; CDR2 reads SVGAGI. The CDR3 runs to 15 residues. This CDR3 is CASSYSGTGVYEQYF. The CDR3 DNA follows: TGTGCCAGCAGCTACTCCGGGACAGGGGTATACGAGCAGTACTTC.

The chain combines TRBV5-1 with TRBJ2-5, with 11 positions matching TRBD2. CDR3 length: 14 residues. Germline loops: CDR1 SGHRS, CDR2 YFSETQ. Trimming at V came to 4 bases and at J to 4 bases, leaving 3 bases not matched to a gene. The CDR3 sequence is CASSPGTSGETQYF. The CDR3 DNA is TGCGCCAGCAGCCCCGGGACTAGCGGAGAGACCCAGTACTTC.

V usage is TRBV18 and J usage is TRBJ2-4, with a possible D match to TRBD2 (5 bases). Germline assignment: CDR1 KGHSH and CDR2 LQKENI. The germline V and J ends were trimmed by 0 bases and 3 bases, with 9 bases remaining between them. The CDR3 has 15 amino acids. The CDR3 spells CASSPPVEGKNIQYF. DNA for the CDR3: TGTGCCAGCTCACCACCGGTCGAGGGCAAAAACATTCAGTACTTC.

The chain recombines TRBV11-2 with TRBJ2-5; TRBD1 is a possible D gene (6 bases). Per the germline V gene, CDR1 is SGHAT and CDR2 is FQNNGV. The CDR3 is 16 residues long. Trimming shortened V by 4 bases and J by 1 base, and 16 bases separated the two germline ends. The CDR3 here is CASSSTPGTSQETQYF. Here the CDR3 DNA reads TGTGCCAGCAGCTCGACCCCCGGGACATCCCAAGAGACCCAGTACTTC.

The chain is built from TRBV15 and TRBJ1-2, with 8 positions matching TRBD1. This CDR3 is built from 13 residues. Germline loops: CDR1 LNHNV, CDR2 YYDKDF (reference sequence). J was trimmed by 5 bases and V by 4 bases; bases with no gene match: 3. The CDR3 region is CATSKDRVYGYTF. The CDR3, as DNA: TGTGCCACCAGCAAGGACAGGGTATATGGCTACACCTTC. The full variable domain, its missing parts supplied by reference TRBV15 and TRBJ1-2, is DAMVIQNPRYQVTQFGKPVTLSCSQTLNHNVMYWYQQKSSQAPKLLFHYYDKDFNNEADTPDNFQSRRPNTSFCFLDIRSPGLGDTAMYLCATSKDRVYGYTFGSGTRLTVV.

The rearrangement uses TRBV7-3 and TRBJ2-1; 8 bases agree with TRBD1. This CDR3 is 14 amino acids long. Trimming removed 7 bases from V and 7 bases from J; junction bases left unmatched: 9. Per germline, CDR1 SGHTA and CDR2 FQGTGA. The CDR3 region is CASNLQGGRNEQFF. Written as DNA, the CDR3 is TGTGCCAGCAACCTACAGGGGGGACGGAATGAGCAGTTCTTC.

Only one count was recorded for this clone. The chain couples TRBV7-3 to TRBJ2-1, with 11 bases matching TRBD2. Unmatched junction bases numbered 3, after V lost 4 bases and J lost 7 bases. Germline CDR1 SGHTA, CDR2 FQGTGA. The CDR3 contains 14 residues. DNA of the CDR3: TGTGCCAGCAGCTCGGGACTAGCGGCGAATGAGCAGTTCTTC. Protein: CASSSGLAANEQFF.

The genes are TRBV19 and TRBJ1-1, with D possibly TRBD1 on 6 matching bases. V lost 7 bases and J lost 2, with 20 bases in between. Per the germline V gene, CDR1 is LNHDA and CDR2 is SQIVND (reference sequence). There are 16 residues in the CDR3. The CDR3 DNA reads as TGTGCCAGTACAGTCGCAGGGGCCCCCATTAACACTGAAGCTTTCTTT. Protein product: CASTVAGAPINTEAFF.

The rearrangement uses TRBV9 and TRBJ2-1; a weak D match, TRBD2 (5 bases). The V gene lost 0 bases and the J gene lost 5 bases, with 12 bases spanning the gap. This CDR3 has 15 residues. The germline gives CDR1 SGDLS, CDR2 YYNGEE. This CDR3 reads CASSVGGWRDNEQFF. In DNA, the CDR3 is TGTGCCAGCAGCGTAGGGGGTTGGCGGGACAATGAGCAGTTCTTC.